This T cell receptor beta chain emerged from a study of T cell changes during pregnancy in multiple sclerosis. The germline gives CDR1 MNHEY, CDR2 SMNVEV (reference sequence). The trim removed 0 bases at V and 6 bases at J, leaving 5 bases unmatched. This CDR3 comprises 16 residues. Assay: immunoSEQ multiplex PCR; the TCRdb copy retains only in-frame clones and omits some. The sample carries under 55,000 clones, 91% recorded once. The chain is built from TRBV27 and TRBJ2-2, with 9 bases fitting TRBD1. The material was CD8+ T cells from peripheral blood mononuclear cells, obtained after pregnancy. The TCR originated in a female donor with multiple sclerosis, enrolled in a pregnancy study. CDR3 coding DNA: TGTGCCAGCAGTTTATCTGTGACAGGGGGAGCCGGGGAGCTGTTTTTT. As protein: CASSLSVTGGAGELFF.